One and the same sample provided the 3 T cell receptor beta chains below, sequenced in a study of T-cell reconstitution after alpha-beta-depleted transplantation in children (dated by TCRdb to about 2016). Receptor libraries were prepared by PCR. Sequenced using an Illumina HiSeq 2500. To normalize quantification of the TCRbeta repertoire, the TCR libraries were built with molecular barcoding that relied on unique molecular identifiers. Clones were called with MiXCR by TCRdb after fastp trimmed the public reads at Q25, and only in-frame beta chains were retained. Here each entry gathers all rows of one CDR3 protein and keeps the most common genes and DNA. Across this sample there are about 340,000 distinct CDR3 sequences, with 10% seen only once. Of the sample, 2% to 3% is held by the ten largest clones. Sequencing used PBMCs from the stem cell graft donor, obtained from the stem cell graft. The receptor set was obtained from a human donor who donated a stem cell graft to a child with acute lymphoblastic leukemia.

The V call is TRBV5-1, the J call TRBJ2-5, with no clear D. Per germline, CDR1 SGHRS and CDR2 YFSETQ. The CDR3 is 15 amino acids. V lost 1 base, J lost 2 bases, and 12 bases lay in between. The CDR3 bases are TGCGCCAGCAGCTTGAACCTTCCACGGCAAGAGACCCAGTACTTC. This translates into CASSLNLPRQETQYF.

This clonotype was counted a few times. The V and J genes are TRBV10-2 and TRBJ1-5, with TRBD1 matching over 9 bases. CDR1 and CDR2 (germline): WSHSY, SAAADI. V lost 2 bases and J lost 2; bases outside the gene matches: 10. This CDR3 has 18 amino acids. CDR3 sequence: CASSEAGQGSWGNQPQHF. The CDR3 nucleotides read TGCGCCAGCAGTGAGGCTGGACAGGGGAGTTGGGGCAATCAGCCCCAGCATTTT.

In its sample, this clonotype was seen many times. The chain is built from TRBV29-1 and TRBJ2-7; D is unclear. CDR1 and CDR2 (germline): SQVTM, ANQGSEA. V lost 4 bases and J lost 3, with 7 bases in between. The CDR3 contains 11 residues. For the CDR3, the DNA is TGCAGCGTTGTTTGGAGCTACGAGCAGTACTTC. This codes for CSVVWSYEQYF.